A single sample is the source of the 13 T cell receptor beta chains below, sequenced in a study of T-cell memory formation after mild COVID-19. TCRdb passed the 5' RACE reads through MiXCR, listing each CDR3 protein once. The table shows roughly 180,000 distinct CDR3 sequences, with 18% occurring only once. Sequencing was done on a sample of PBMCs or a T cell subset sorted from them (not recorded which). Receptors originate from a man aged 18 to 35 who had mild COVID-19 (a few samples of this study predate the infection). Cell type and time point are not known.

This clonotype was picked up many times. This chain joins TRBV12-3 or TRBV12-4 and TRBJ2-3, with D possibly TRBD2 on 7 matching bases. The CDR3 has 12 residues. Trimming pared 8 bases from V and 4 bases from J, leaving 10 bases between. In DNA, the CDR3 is TGTGCCAGCGGGGGGGCCCCAGATACGCAGTATTTT. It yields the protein CASGGAPDTQYF.

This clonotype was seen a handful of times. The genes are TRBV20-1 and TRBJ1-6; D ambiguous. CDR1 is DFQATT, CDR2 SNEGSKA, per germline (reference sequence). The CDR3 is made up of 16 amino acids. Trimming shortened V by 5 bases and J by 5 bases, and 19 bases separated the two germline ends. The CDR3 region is CSARVGGLKNNSPLHF. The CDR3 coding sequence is TGCAGTGCTCGGGTTGGTGGGCTGAAGAATAATTCACCCCTCCACTTT.

This CDR3 reads CASTPRASSGANVLTF. In DNA form, the CDR3 reads TGTGCCAGCACACCCAGGGCCAGCTCTGGGGCCAACGTCCTGACTTTC. The rearrangement links TRBV6-1 to TRBJ2-6; a weak D match, TRBD1 (5 bases). V was pared by 7 bases and J by 0 bases, with 13 bases between. The CDR3 runs 16 residues. Germline V gene data show CDR1 as MNHNS and CDR2 as SASEGT.

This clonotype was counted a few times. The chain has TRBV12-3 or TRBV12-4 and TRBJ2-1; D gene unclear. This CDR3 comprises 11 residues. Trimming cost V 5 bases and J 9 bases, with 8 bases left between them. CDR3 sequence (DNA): TGTGCCAGCAGTCGAGTCTCTGAGCAGTTCTTC. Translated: CASSRVSEQFF.

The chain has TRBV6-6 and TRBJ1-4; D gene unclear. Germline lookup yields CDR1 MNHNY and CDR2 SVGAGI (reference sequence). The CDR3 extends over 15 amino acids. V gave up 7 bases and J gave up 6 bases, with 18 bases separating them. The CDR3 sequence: CASKPTTDSYEKLFF. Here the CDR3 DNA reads TGTGCCAGCAAGCCTACGACGGACTCCTATGAAAAACTGTTTTTT.

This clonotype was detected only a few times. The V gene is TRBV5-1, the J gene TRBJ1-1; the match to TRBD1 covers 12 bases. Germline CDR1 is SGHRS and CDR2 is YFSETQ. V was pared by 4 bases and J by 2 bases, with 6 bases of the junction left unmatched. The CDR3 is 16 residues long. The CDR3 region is CASSLTGTGGNTEAFF. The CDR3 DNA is TGCGCCAGCAGCCTTACCGGGACAGGGGGCAACACTGAAGCTTTCTTT. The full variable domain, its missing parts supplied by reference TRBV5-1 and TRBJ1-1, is KAGVTQTPRYLIKTRGQQVTLSCSPISGHRSVSWYQQTPGQGLQFLFEYFSETQRNKGNFPGRFSGRQFSNSRSEMNVSTLELGDSALYLCASSLTGTGGNTEAFFGQGTRLTVV.

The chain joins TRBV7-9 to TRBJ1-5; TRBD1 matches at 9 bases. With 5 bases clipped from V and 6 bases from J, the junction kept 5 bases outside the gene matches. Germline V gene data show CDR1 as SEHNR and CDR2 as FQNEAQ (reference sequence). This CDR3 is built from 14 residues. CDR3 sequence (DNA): TGTGCCAGCAGCCGGACAGGGGACTCTCAGCCCCAGCATTTT. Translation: CASSRTGDSQPQHF.

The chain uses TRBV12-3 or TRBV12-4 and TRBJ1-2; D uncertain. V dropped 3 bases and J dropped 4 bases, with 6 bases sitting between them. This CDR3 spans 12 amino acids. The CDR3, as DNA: TGTGCCAGCAGTTTCAGGACCTATGGCTACACCTTC. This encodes CASSFRTYGYTF.

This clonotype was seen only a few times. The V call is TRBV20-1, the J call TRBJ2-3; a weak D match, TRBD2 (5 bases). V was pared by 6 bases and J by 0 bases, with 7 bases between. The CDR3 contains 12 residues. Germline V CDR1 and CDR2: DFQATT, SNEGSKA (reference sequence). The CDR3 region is CSASGSTDTQYF. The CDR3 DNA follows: TGCAGTGCGTCGGGGAGCACAGATACGCAGTATTTT.

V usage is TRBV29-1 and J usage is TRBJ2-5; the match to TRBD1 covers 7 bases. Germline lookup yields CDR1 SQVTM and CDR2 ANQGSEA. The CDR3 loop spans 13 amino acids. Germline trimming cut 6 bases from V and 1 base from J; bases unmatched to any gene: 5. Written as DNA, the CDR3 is TGCAGCGTGGGGACAGAAACCCAAGAGACCCAGTACTTC. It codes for CSVGTETQETQYF.

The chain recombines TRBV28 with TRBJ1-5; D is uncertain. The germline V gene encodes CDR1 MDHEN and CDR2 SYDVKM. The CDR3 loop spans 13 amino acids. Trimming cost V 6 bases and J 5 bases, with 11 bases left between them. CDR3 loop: CASSAEVDQPQHF. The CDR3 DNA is TGTGCCAGCAGCGCGGAAGTGGATCAGCCCCAGCATTTT.

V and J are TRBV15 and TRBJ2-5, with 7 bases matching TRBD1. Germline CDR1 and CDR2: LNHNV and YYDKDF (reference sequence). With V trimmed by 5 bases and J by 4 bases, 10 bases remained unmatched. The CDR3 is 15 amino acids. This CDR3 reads CATSPRTGGRETQYF. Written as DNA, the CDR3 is TGTGCCACCAGCCCCCGGACAGGAGGAAGAGAGACCCAGTACTTC. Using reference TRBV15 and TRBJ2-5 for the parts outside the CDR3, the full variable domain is DAMVIQNPRYQVTQFGKPVTLSCSQTLNHNVMYWYQQKSSQAPKLLFHYYDKDFNNEADTPDNFQSRRPNTSFCFLDIRSPGLGDTAMYLCATSPRTGGRETQYFGPGTRLLVL.

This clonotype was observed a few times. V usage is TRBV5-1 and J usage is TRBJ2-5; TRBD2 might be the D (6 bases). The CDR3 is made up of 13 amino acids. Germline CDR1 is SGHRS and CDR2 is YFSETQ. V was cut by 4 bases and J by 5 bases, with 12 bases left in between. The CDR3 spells CASSPTAGETQYF. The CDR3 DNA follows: TGCGCCAGCAGCCCGACAGCGGGTGAGACCCAGTACTTC.